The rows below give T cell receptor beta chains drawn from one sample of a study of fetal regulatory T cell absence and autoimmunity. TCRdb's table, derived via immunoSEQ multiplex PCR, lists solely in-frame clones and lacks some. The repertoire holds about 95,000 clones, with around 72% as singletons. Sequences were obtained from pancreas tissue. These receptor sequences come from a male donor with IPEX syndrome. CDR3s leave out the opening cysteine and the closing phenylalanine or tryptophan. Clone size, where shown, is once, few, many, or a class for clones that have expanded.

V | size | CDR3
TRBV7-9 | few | ASSAGVNTEAF
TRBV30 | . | AYDMGYGYT
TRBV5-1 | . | ASSVSGRGTGELF
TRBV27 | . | ASRRGAGGVNGYT
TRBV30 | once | AISGGGSKNIQY
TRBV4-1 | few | ASSQEMQYGYT
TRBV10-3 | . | AISPGQPRTNQPQH
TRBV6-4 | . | ASSDRVDEQY
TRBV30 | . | AWSVHRGYGYT
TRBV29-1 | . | SVARTGAGGELF